Sequencing of this TCR beta chain was carried out in a study of blood T cell repertoires in COVID-19. V lost 7 bases and J 0 bases, leaving 9 bases between the germline ends. The CDR3 consists of 13 residues. CDR1 and CDR2 (germline): MNHEY, SVGAGI. Here immunoSEQ multiplex PCR was the method, and the copy in TCRdb shows in-frame clones only, minus some. The sample yields more than 300,000 clones, 70% to 90% seen once. This chain uses TRBV6-5 with TRBJ1-1; TRBD1 is a possible D gene (6 bases). The sample comprised PBMCs or T cells enriched from blood (not recorded which). The TCR was taken from a man aged 35-49 years in a cohort exposed to, infected with or recovered from COVID-19 (not recorded which). CDR3 nucleotides: TGTGCCAGCACAGGGGTAATGAACACTGAAGCTTTCTTT. Protein product: CASTGVMNTEAFF.